Listed below are T cell receptor beta chains from one sample, sequenced in a study of cytomegalovirus exposure and HLA in healthy donors. The protocol was immunoSEQ multiplex PCR, while the TCRdb copy is restricted to in-frame clones and leaves out a portion. This table has fewer than 200,000 clones, approximately 81% appearing once. The material sequenced was PBMCs. These receptors all come from a woman between 18 and 30 years old in good health and CMV-seronegative. CDR3s include the opening cysteine and the closing phenylalanine or tryptophan. The D gene is left open where the match is weak. The listing skips clone size in some rows; elsewhere it reads once, few, many or a size class.

CDR3: CASGTLPYEQYF; DNA: TGTGCCAGCGGGACTCTACCCTACGAGCAGTACTTC; size: few; J: TRBJ2-7; D: -; V: TRBV11-3
CDR3: CASSLGQARGYTF; DNA: TGTGCCAGCAGCTTAGGACAGGCACGGGGCTACACCTTC; size: -; J: TRBJ1-2; D: -; V: TRBV13
CDR3: CASSHESGGSYNEQFF; DNA: TGCGCCAGCAGCCACGAAAGCGGGGGCTCCTACAATGAGCAGTTCTTC; size: -; J: TRBJ2-1; D: TRBD2; V: TRBV4-1
CDR3: CASSLVSGRTDTQYF; DNA: TGCGCCAGCAGCTTGGTCAGCGGCCGCACAGATACGCAGTATTTT; size: -; J: TRBJ2-3; D: -; V: TRBV5-1
CDR3: CASSDVFVKTQYF; DNA: TGTGCCAGCAGTGACGTTTTCGTAAAGACCCAGTACTTC; size: -; J: TRBJ2-5; D: -; V: TRBV6-4
CDR3: CASSQAREVPYNEQFF; DNA: TGCGCCAGCAGCCAAGCGCGGGAGGTGCCCTACAATGAGCAGTTCTTC; size: -; J: TRBJ2-1; D: TRBD2; V: TRBV4-1
CDR3: CASSGGEVQPQHF; DNA: TGTGCCAGCAGTGGGGGGGAAGTGCAGCCCCAGCATTTT; size: once; J: TRBJ1-5; D: -; V: TRBV2
CDR3: CASSLSSGSSGTEAFF; DNA: TGTGCCAGCAGTTTATCTAGTGGGAGCAGTGGGACTGAAGCTTTCTTT; size: once; J: TRBJ1-1; D: -; V: TRBV27
CDR3: CASSLRQGAQTSTDTQYF; DNA: TGTGCCAGCTCACTACGACAGGGGGCTCAAACTAGCACAGATACGCAGTATTTT; size: few; J: TRBJ2-3; D: TRBD1; V: TRBV18
CDR3: CASSEGPSEQFF; DNA: TGTGCCAGCAGCGAGGGCCCTAGTGAGCAGTTCTTC; size: -; J: TRBJ2-1; D: -; V: TRBV2
CDR3: CASSGGLGQETQYF; DNA: TGTGCCAGCAGTGGGGGCCTGGGGCAAGAGACCCAGTACTTC; size: -; J: TRBJ2-5; D: -; V: TRBV6-1
CDR3: CASRQGAYEQYF; DNA: TGTGCCAGCAGACAAGGGGCCTACGAGCAGTACTTC; size: -; J: TRBJ2-7; D: -; V: TRBV28
CDR3: CASSPGTSGTIYNEQFF; DNA: TGTGCCAGCAGCCCAGGGACTAGCGGGACGATCTACAATGAGCAGTTCTTC; size: -; J: TRBJ2-1; D: -; V: TRBV21-1
CDR3: CASSLEGQNNEKLFF; DNA: TGCGCCAGCAGCTTGGAGGGACAGAATAATGAAAAACTGTTTTTT; size: -; J: TRBJ1-4; D: TRBD1; V: TRBV5-1
CDR3: CASRRRASSSTDTQYF; DNA: TGTGCCAGCAGAAGGCGGGCTAGCAGCAGCACAGATACGCAGTATTTT; size: few; J: TRBJ2-3; D: -; V: TRBV5-4
CDR3: CASSVRLRETQYF; DNA: TGTGCCAGCAGTGTTCGACTACGCGAGACCCAGTACTTC; size: -; J: TRBJ2-5; D: -; V: TRBV2
CDR3: CSASRGQLFF; DNA: TGCAGTGCGAGCAGGGGGCAACTGTTTTTT; size: -; J: TRBJ1-4; D: TRBD1; V: TRBV20-1
CDR3: CASSESLAGRGRDEQFF; DNA: TGCGCCAGCAGTGAGTCTTTAGCGGGACGGGGAAGGGATGAGCAGTTCTTC; size: -; J: TRBJ2-1; D: TRBD2; V: TRBV10-1
CDR3: CSVVRASGQETQYF; DNA: TGCAGCGTTGTTAGGGCTAGCGGCCAAGAGACCCAGTACTTC; size: -; J: TRBJ2-5; D: TRBD2; V: TRBV29-1
CDR3: CASSYSSGAIRELFF; DNA: TGTGCCAGCAGTTACTCTTCCGGAGCTATAAGGGAGCTGTTTTTT; size: -; J: TRBJ2-2; D: -; V: TRBV6-5
CDR3: CASSLGGQANEKLFF; DNA: TGCGCCAGCAGCTTGGGTGGACAGGCTAATGAAAAACTGTTTTTT; size: -; J: TRBJ1-4; D: TRBD1; V: TRBV5-1
CDR3: CASSSGLAYTDTQYF; DNA: TGTGCCAGCAGCTCTGGACTAGCCTACACAGATACGCAGTATTTT; size: -; J: TRBJ2-3; D: TRBD2; V: TRBV7-2
CDR3: CSGLRAETQYF; DNA: TGCAGCGGATTGCGGGCTGAGACCCAGTACTTC; size: -; J: TRBJ2-5; D: -; V: TRBV20-1
CDR3: CASSHTQGTDPSTDTQYF; DNA: TGCGCCAGCAGCCATACTCAGGGGACGGATCCTAGCACAGATACGCAGTATTTT; size: -; J: TRBJ2-3; D: -; V: TRBV4-3
CDR3: CASSIGGGSSEQYF; DNA: TGTGCCAGTAGTATAGGAGGGGGTTCCTCCGAGCAGTACTTC; size: -; J: TRBJ2-7; D: -; V: TRBV19
CDR3: CASSSTDRNGRNEQFF; DNA: TGTGCCAGCAGTTCCACGGACAGGAACGGTCGGAATGAGCAGTTCTTC; size: few; J: TRBJ2-1; D: TRBD1; V: TRBV27
CDR3: CASRLAGSDTQYF; DNA: TGTGCCAGTAGACTAGCGGGATCAGATACGCAGTATTTT; size: -; J: TRBJ2-3; D: TRBD2; V: TRBV19
CDR3: CASSEGTVGQPQHF; DNA: TGCGCCAGCAGCGAGGGGACAGTGGGTCAGCCCCAGCATTTT; size: -; J: TRBJ1-5; D: TRBD1; V: TRBV5-1
CDR3: CASSLGGGFGTEAFF; DNA: TGTGCCAGCAGCTTAGGGGGCGGTTTTGGGACTGAAGCTTTCTTT; size: -; J: TRBJ1-1; D: -; V: TRBV7-3
CDR3: CASSQGREETQYF; DNA: TGTGCCAGCAGCCAAGGGAGAGAGGAGACCCAGTACTTC; size: -; J: TRBJ2-5; D: -; V: TRBV7-3
CDR3: CASTPLATIDQPQHF; DNA: TGTGCCAGTACCCCCCTGGCGACTATCGATCAGCCCCAGCATTTT; size: -; J: TRBJ1-5; D: -; V: TRBV19
CDR3: CASSLKGLGYEQYF; DNA: TGTGCCAGCAGCTTGAAGGGACTGGGCTACGAGCAGTACTTC; size: once; J: TRBJ2-7; D: -; V: TRBV5-4
CDR3: CASSLVEGIVSGANVLTF; DNA: TGTGCCAGCAGCTTGGTAGAGGGTATAGTTTCTGGGGCCAACGTCCTGACTTTC; size: -; J: TRBJ2-6; D: -; V: TRBV5-4
CDR3: CASSQDLAGVTGELFF; DNA: TGTGCCAGCAGCCAAGATCTGGCGGGGGTCACCGGGGAGCTGTTTTTT; size: -; J: TRBJ2-2; D: TRBD2; V: TRBV4-2
CDR3: CASSSWGQYTDTQYF; DNA: TGTGCCAGCAGCTCCTGGGGACAGTACACAGATACGCAGTATTTT; size: -; J: TRBJ2-3; D: TRBD1; V: TRBV6-6
CDR3: CASSFTGRVGNEQFF; DNA: TGTGCCAGCAGCTTCACAGGGAGAGTGGGCAATGAGCAGTTCTTC; size: -; J: TRBJ2-1; D: -; V: TRBV13
CDR3: CASSFQPGLAGEDTQYF; DNA: TGTGCCAGCAGCTTTCAACCGGGACTAGCGGGAGAGGATACGCAGTATTTT; size: -; J: TRBJ2-3; D: TRBD2; V: TRBV7-3